This T cell receptor (beta chain) was retrieved from a study of cytomegalovirus exposure and HLA in healthy donors. Study-level points and caveats: Some V segments, including TRBV6-2 and TRBV6-3, were excluded as indistinguishable. TCR beta chains numbering 164 were designated cytomegalovirus-associated. Despite most TCR sequences being rare, some public TCRs occurred in many donors. Most CMV-associated TCR beta chains were later found to appear HLA-restricted.

Of note for this clone: What it binds is unknown.

The PCR ran on 60 Vbeta and 13 Jbeta primers. Produced via immunoSEQ multiplex PCR; TCRdb's table is partial and in-frame only. In the table there are about 130,000 clones, 79% of which are singletons. Germline CDR1 is MRHNA and CDR2 is SNTAGT. V lost 9 bases to trimming and J lost 4 bases, with 15 bases between them. There are 14 residues in the CDR3. Sequencing was done on a sample of PBMCs. The gene calls are TRBV6-4 and TRBJ2-2; the D gene is possibly TRBD1 (6 bases). The receptor's source is a middle-aged man in good health and CMV-seropositive. The CDR3 region has the DNA TGTGCCAGTTCTAGGGGGACGAGCACCGGGGAGCTGTTTTTT. Its translation is CASSRGTSTGELFF.